This T cell receptor beta chain is drawn from a study of T cell responses to AZD1222 COVID-19 vaccine. Study-wide findings and caveats: CD4 TCRs associated with vaccination spanned spike, dominating at 160-218 and 743-854.

The assay was immunoSEQ multiplex PCR, and TCRdb's table has in-frame clones only and misses some. The table lists 180,000 or so clones, around nine tenths of them singletons, with about 25% in the top ten. As to this clone: Antigen: not known.

Trimming took 3 bases from V and 2 from J, leaving 14 bases between them. The CDR3 loop spans 15 amino acids. The V gene's germline CDR1 is KGHSH and CDR2 LQKENI. This TCR was recovered from an adult who received the AZD1222 COVID-19 vaccine. The gene calls are TRBV18 and TRBJ2-7; either TRBD1 or TRBD2 may fit D (7 bases each). Sequenced here: peripheral blood, sampled 28 days after the second AZD1222 dose. Here the CDR3 reads CASSPYRGLTYEQYF. The CDR3 DNA reads TGTGCCAGCTCACCTTACAGGGGACTAACCTACGAGCAGTACTTC.